This T cell receptor (beta chain) was sequenced for a study of T cell responses to AZD1222 COVID-19 vaccine. Researchers grouped second doses given at about 4 or about 12 weeks into one pool. The CDR3 totals 12 residues. Trimming took off 2 bases at V and 3 bases at J, with 4 bases between the two ends. Regarding the study as a whole: Clonal diversity may have been underestimated, and the donors were mostly white British, with more females than males. Close to half of all spike-specific TCRs reportedly target regions of the variants that are unmutated. Baseline seropositivity occurred in only a handful of AZD1222 recipients.

In the case of this clone: Antigen: not known.

Libraries were prepared by immunoSEQ multiplex PCR; TCRdb keeps only in-frame clonotypes and omits some of them. This sample has some 120,000 clones, with roughly 88% found just once. The sample was peripheral blood, taken 28 days after the second AZD1222 dose. The receptor was derived from an adult who received the AZD1222 COVID-19 vaccine. This rearrangement joins TRBV12-3 or TRBV12-4 to TRBJ1-1; D is unclear. Here the CDR3 DNA reads TGTGCCAGCAGTTTACAGGACACTGAAGCTTTCTTT. Translation gives CASSLQDTEAFF.